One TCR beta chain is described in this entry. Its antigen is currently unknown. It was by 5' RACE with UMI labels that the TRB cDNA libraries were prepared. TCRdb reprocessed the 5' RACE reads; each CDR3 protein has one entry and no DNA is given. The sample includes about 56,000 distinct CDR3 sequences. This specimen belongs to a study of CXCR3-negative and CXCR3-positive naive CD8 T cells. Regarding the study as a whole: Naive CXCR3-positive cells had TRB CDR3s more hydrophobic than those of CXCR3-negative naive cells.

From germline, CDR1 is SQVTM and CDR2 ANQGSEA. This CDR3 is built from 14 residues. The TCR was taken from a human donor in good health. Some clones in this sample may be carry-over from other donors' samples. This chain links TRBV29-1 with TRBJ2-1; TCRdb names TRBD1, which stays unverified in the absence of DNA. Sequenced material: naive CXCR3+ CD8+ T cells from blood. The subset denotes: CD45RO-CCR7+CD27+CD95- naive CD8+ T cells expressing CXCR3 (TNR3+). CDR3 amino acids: CSVRGGPGVNEQFF.